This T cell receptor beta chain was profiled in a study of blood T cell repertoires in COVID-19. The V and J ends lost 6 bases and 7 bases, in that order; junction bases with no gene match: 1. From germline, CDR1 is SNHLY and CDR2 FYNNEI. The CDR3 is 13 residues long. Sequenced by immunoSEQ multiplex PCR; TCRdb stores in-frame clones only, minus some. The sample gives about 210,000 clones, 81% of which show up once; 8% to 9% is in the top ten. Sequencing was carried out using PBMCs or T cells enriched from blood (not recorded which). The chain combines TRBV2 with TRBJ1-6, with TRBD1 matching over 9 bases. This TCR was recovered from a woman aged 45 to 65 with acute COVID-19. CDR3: CASRDRGNSPLHF. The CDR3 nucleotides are TGTGCCAGCAGGGACAGGGGAAATTCACCCCTCCACTTT.